This T cell receptor (beta chain) stems from a study of OX40 agonist ivuxolimab in advanced cancers. The data were produced by immunoSEQ multiplex PCR, yet TCRdb's version contains in-frame clones alone and is incomplete. The sample comprises 90,000 to 120,000 clones, approximately 90% of which are singletons, and 0.31% rests with the top ten. J lost 8 bases, V lost 5 bases, and 7 bases had no gene match. The CDR3 sequence is 13 residues long. Germline CDR1 reads SEHNR; CDR2 reads FQNEAQ (reference sequence). The receptor was isolated from an adult with an advanced solid tumor such as melanoma, head and neck, liver or kidney cancer. The starting material was CD4+ or CD8+ T cells sorted from blood, obtained in a trial of the OX40 agonist ivuxolimab. This chain joins TRBV7-9 and TRBJ1-2; 8 bases agree with TRBD1. The CDR3 region has the DNA TGTGCCAGCAGCATCAGGGGGCTGGGGGGCTACACCTTC. It codes for CASSIRGLGGYTF.